This TCR beta chain is drawn from a study of Ad26.COV2.S vaccination and SARS-CoV-2 variants (dated by TCRdb to the early 2020s). Describing the broader study: Vaccine-arm donors came from COV1001, a multicentre, randomized, double-blind, placebo-controlled phase I-IIa trial of Ad26.COV2.S in healthy adults. Ad26.COV2.S was administered intramuscularly at 5 x 10^10 or 1 x 10^11 viral particles, either as a single shot or as two shots given 56 days apart. TCRbeta repertoire sequencing served as the tool for gauging how specific and how broad the SARS-CoV-2-reactive T cell receptors were following Ad26.COV2.S vaccination. The TCR-sequenced set comprised around 32 samples: some 19 Ad26.COV2.S vaccine recipients, 5 placebo recipients and 8 SARS-CoV-2 convalescent individuals. Participants in the trial were split at random into five groups of five each, receiving low-dose or high-dose Ad26.COV2.S once or twice, or else placebo on both occasions. Investigators did not know the trial group allocation while performing experiments and assessing outcomes.

Points the paper makes about the study in general: After vaccination, substantial breadth of spike-specific CD8+ and CD4+ T cell responses was reported. The authors noted that total T cell responses may have been underestimated by the TCR breadth and depth analyses. Comparable non-spike TCR breadth was observed between vaccine and placebo recipients, consistent with only spike being contained in the vaccine. The study was not powered for comparison of responses between vaccine doses or regimens. Compared with placebo recipients, Ad26.COV2.S recipients showed higher spike-specific TCR breadth (P = 0.0014).

The sample's treatment or condition, from its label and the paper: about 20 received Ad26.COV2.S at low or high dose, single or two shots; several received placebo; per-sample allocation not given. Repertoires of vaccine and placebo recipients were sequenced from samples collected on day 63 after the first injection. Cohort 1b enrolled 25 to 30 adults aged 18-55 years at a single site in Boston, USA, between 29 July and 7 August 2020. Ad26.COV2.S consisted of a replication-incompetent adenovirus type 26 vector by which a prefusion-stabilized SARS-CoV-2 spike protein from the original Wuhan strain was expressed. TCRbeta CDR3 regions were sequenced with the immunoSEQ Assay. After extraction, genomic DNA underwent amplification by bias-controlled multiplex PCR, followed by high-throughput sequencing. The published analysis was carried out like this. To quantify the absolute abundance of every unique TCRbeta CDR3 region, sequences were collapsed and filtered. T cell fraction was estimated by normalizing TCRbeta template counts to usable DNA, which was measured by amplifying reference genes present in all nucleated cells. Repertoire TCRs were annotated as SARS-CoV-2-specific when V gene, CDR3 amino acid sequence and J gene were exactly matched to a known reactive TCR set. The reference SARS-CoV-2 TCR set was obtained from MIRA and was filtered for enrichment in COVID-19-positive ImmuneCODE repertoires, whereby public or cross-reactive TCRs were removed. Using the MIRA antigens, annotated TCRs were further analysed by specific ORF or by position within an ORF. Breadth was defined as the number of annotated unique rearrangements divided by the total number of unique productive rearrangements, and depth was defined as the summed frequency of the annotated unique rearrangements. Two-sided Wilcoxon rank-sum tests were used to compare TCR breadth between groups. TCRdb mirrors the immuneACCESS table, restricted to in-frame sequences. Some clones are absent from its copies; in checked studies, under half trace to an unresolved V gene, and the reason for the others is unknown. The V and J calls and clone size were taken over from that table, and D and trimming were inferred from the DNA. The sample table lists approximately 480,000 clones, roughly nine tenths of them with a count of one. The ten largest clones capture 9.5% to 15% of the sample.

Remarks on this clone: There is no known antigen for this receptor. No quality values exist for individual bases; no much larger clone is one base distant.

The germline V gene (reference sequence) sets CDR1 to LGHDT and CDR2 to YNNKEL. Trimming costs V 0 bases and J 8 bases, and their ends lie 19 bases apart. The CDR3 spans 16 residues, from the cysteine through the phenylalanine. Only CDR3 DNA remains: 48 bases, in frame from the first base. The sample here was peripheral blood, taken in a trial of Ad26.COV2.S vaccine versus placebo. The chain uses TRBV3-1 (or the pseudogene TRBV3-2) and TRBJ1-2; the D gene assignment is ambiguous. The TCR comes from a person aged 18-65 years who received the Ad26.COV2.S COVID-19 vaccine or a placebo. The DNA reads TGTGCCAGCAGCCAAGATAGCAACGGGCAGGAGGGAGGCTACACCTTC. This codes for CASSQDSNGQEGGYTF.